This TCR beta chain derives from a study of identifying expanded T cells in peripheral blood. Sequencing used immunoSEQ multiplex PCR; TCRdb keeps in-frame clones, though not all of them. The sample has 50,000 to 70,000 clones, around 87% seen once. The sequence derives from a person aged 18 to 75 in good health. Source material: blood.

CDR3 in amino acids: CASSPLWGGTTGELFF. CDR3 DNA sequence: TGTGCCAGCAGCCCTCTTTGGGGGGGTACCACCGGGGAGCTGTTTTTT. The rearrangement joins TRBV9 to TRBJ2-2; the match to TRBD2 covers 7 bases. Per the germline V gene, CDR1 is SGDLS and CDR2 is YYNGEE. V lost 4 bases, J lost 4 bases, and 10 bases stayed unmatched. The CDR3 loop spans 16 amino acids. Using reference TRBV9 and TRBJ2-2 for the parts outside the CDR3, the full variable domain is DSGVTQTPKHLITATGQRVTLRCSPRSGDLSVYWYQQSLDQGLQFLIQYYNGEERAKGNILERFSAQQFPDLHSELNLSSLELGDSALYFCASSPLWGGTTGELFFGEGSRLTVL.